This entry lists 24 T cell receptor beta chains sequenced from one sample in a study of blood T cells in healthy people across ages. Using a J-beta primer mix together with a sample-barcoded 5' primer, a second PCR was run for roughly 6 to 12 cycles. MiXCR was run by TCRdb on the 5' RACE reads, yielding one entry per CDR3 protein. The sample records roughly 570,000 distinct CDR3 sequences, approximately 27% being singletons. Sequencing was carried out using blood. These receptors all stem from a woman in her sixties or seventies in good health.

The genes are TRBV12-3 or TRBV12-4 and TRBJ2-3, with D perhaps matching TRBD1 (6 bases). Trimming shortened V by 5 bases and J by 3 bases, and 18 bases separated the two germline ends. This CDR3 is 16 amino acids long. CDR3 nucleotide sequence: TGTGCCAGCAGTCCTACAGGGATTCGCAGGACAGATACGCAGTATTTT. Its protein product is CASSPTGIRRTDTQYF.

This clonotype was seen a few times. This rearrangement joins TRBV7-2 to TRBJ2-5, with TRBD2 matching over 7 bases. Germline CDR1 is SGHTA and CDR2 is FQGNSA. CDR3 length equals 15 residues. Trimming took 2 bases from V and 3 from J; bases not matched to a gene: 6. CDR3 in DNA: TGTGCCAGCAGCTTATCACCTAGCGGTAAAGAGACCCAGTACTTC. Translated: CASSLSPSGKETQYF.

The sample holds many counts of this clonotype. The junction differs from germline at one of its ends, possibly a read error. The chain is built from TRBV5-1 and TRBJ2-2, with 7 bases identical to TRBD1. In germline, CDR1 is SGHRS, CDR2 YFSETQ. This CDR3 is built from 15 residues. The CDR3 protein is CASSLRQGNTGELFF. The CDR3 DNA reads TGTGCCAGCAGCTTGCGACAGGGGAACACCGGGGAGCTGTTTTTT.

This clonotype was seen just once. The chain recombines TRBV20-1 with TRBJ2-5; weak D call: TRBD1 (5 bases). The V and J ends lost 3 bases and 1 base respectively, with 15 bases between them. This CDR3 region has 15 residues. Looked up from germline, CDR1 is DFQATT and CDR2 is SNEGSKA (reference sequence). CDR3 nucleotide sequence: TGCAGTGCTAGGTCCACCACAGGCGTCCAAGAGACCCAGTACTTC. This translates into CSARSTTGVQETQYF.

The gene calls are TRBV21-1 and TRBJ1-4; the DNA was not used to check the table's D call, TRBD1. TRBV21-1 represents a pseudogene. The CDR3 consists of 16 residues. The CDR3 DNA follows: TGTGCCAGCAGACCCAAATACGGAACAGACCACGAAAAACTGTTTTTT. This encodes CASRPKYGTDHEKLFF.

This clonotype has only a few counts. The V call is TRBV4-3, the J call TRBJ1-1, with D perhaps TRBD1 (5 bases). The germline V and J ends were trimmed by 4 bases and 3 bases, with 18 bases remaining between them. Germline CDR1 and CDR2: LGHNA and YSLEER. The CDR3 spans 16 residues. CDR3 in DNA: TGCGCCAGCAGCCCCCAGTGGGGGGGAGGGGACACTGAAGCTTTCTTT. It specifies CASSPQWGGGDTEAFF.

CDR3 protein: CASSLADSRGDYGYTF. For the CDR3, the DNA is TGTGCCAGCAGCTTAGCGGACTCTCGGGGCGACTATGGCTACACCTTC. The rearrangement uses TRBV7-9 and TRBJ1-2; perhaps TRBD1 as D (5 bases). In germline, CDR1 is SEHNR, CDR2 FQNEAQ (reference sequence). The germline V and J ends were trimmed by 0 bases and 3 bases, with 14 bases remaining between them. The CDR3 is 16 amino acids.

This chain connects TRBV6-6 to TRBJ2-5; no clear D gene. Germline V gives CDR1 MNHNY, CDR2 SVGAGI (reference sequence). Between the trimmed V and J ends, which lost 6 bases and 10 bases, there was a span of 12 bases. There are 11 residues in the CDR3. Written as DNA, the CDR3 is TGTGCCAGCAGCCATTCGCCGATCCAGTACTTC. It encodes CASSHSPIQYF.

This clonotype was detected only a few times. This chain links TRBV7-9 with TRBJ1-4, with D tentatively TRBD1 (5 bases). V was cut by 4 bases and J by 10 bases, with 16 bases left in between. From germline, CDR1 is SEHNR and CDR2 FQNEAQ (reference sequence). The CDR3 contains 14 residues. The CDR3 coding sequence is TGTGCCAGCAGCTCAGGGACCGGAGATGGAAAACTGTTTTTT. Protein sequence: CASSSGTGDGKLFF.

This clonotype was detected a few times. This chain links TRBV7-2 with TRBJ2-3, with TRBD2 as a possible D gene (6 bases). The CDR3 covers 17 residues. Trimming stripped 5 bases from V and 5 bases from J, with 23 bases between. The germline gives CDR1 SGHTA, CDR2 FQGNSA. The DNA of the CDR3 is TGTGCCAGCAGCCTCGGGGACCCGGGACTCCTCGGAGATACGCAGTATTTT. It encodes CASSLGDPGLLGDTQYF.

The CDR3 DNA reads TGTGCCAGCTCAGGAATGACAGGGGCGACTAATGAAAAACTGTTTTTT. This translates into CASSGMTGATNEKLFF. The chain employs TRBV18 and TRBJ1-4; 8 bases map to TRBD1. Germline lookup yields CDR1 KGHSH and CDR2 LQKENI. The CDR3 loop spans 16 amino acids. Trimming took 5 bases from V and 2 from J; bases not matched to a gene: 7.

This chain connects TRBV25-1 to TRBJ1-2; 12 positions agree with TRBD1. Per the germline V gene, CDR1 is MGHDK and CDR2 is SYGVNS. Trimming took 6 bases from V and 4 from J; bases not matched to a gene: 12. The CDR3 has 17 residues. CDR3 residues: CASSSPGQGAFVYGYTF. The CDR3 DNA sequence: TGTGCCAGCAGCTCTCCGGGACAGGGGGCGTTCGTCTATGGCTACACCTTC.

This clonotype was observed once. The rearrangement uses TRBV29-1 and TRBJ2-5; D might be TRBD2 (6 bases). V was pared by 8 bases and J by 5 bases, with 18 bases between. Germline V CDR1 and CDR2: SQVTM, ANQGSEA. CDR3 length: 13 residues. The CDR3: CSTRRGGVETQYF. The DNA of the CDR3 is TGCAGCACCCGTCGTGGCGGGGTGGAGACCCAGTACTTC.

This clonotype has just a few counts. This sequence joins TRBV6-4 and TRBJ2-1, with 10 bases matching TRBD2. Germline V CDR1 and CDR2: MRHNA, SNTAGT. V dropped 3 bases and J dropped 8; count of bases not matched to a gene: 7. The CDR3 sequence is 15 residues long. The CDR3 here is CASSELAGEVYEQFF. The CDR3 nucleotides read TGTGCCAGCAGTGAGCTAGCGGGGGAGGTTTATGAGCAGTTCTTC.

This clonotype came up many times. The CDR3 nucleotides read TGTGCCAGCAGTTTTAGCGGGGGGGCTGCCGGGGAGCTGTTTTTT. Translated: CASSFSGGAAGELFF. V is TRBV6-6 and J is TRBJ2-2; 11 bases are a match to TRBD2. The germline V gene encodes CDR1 MNHNY and CDR2 SVGAGI (reference sequence). V lost 4 bases to trimming and J lost 6 bases; unmatched junction nucleotides: 4. There are 15 residues in the CDR3.

The chain carries TRBV29-1 and TRBJ1-1; D might be TRBD1 (5 bases). Trimming removed 7 bases from V and 2 bases from J, with 14 bases in between. Germline CDR1 is SQVTM and CDR2 is ANQGSEA. The CDR3 loop spans 13 amino acids. The CDR3 nucleotides read TGCAGCGCTAGGGTTACAGGCAACACTGAAGCTTTCTTT. Protein: CSARVTGNTEAFF.

The V and J genes are TRBV12-3 or TRBV12-4 and TRBJ1-1; D possibly corresponds to TRBD1 (6 bases). This CDR3 contains 15 residues. V shed 4 bases and J shed 1 base, with 13 bases lying between them. The CDR3: CASSSSRGGNTEAFF. In nucleotides, the CDR3 is TGTGCCAGCAGTTCGTCCAGGGGTGGGAACACTGAAGCTTTCTTT.

The chain has TRBV28 and TRBJ2-7; 13 bases are a match to TRBD2. Germline V gives CDR1 MDHEN, CDR2 SYDVKM. J gave up 4 bases and V 8 bases, and 5 bases lay outside the gene matches. This CDR3 is 14 amino acids long. CDR3 DNA sequence: TGTGCCAGCTGTGGACTAGCGGGAGCTTACGAGCAGTACTTC. Translation: CASCGLAGAYEQYF. The full variable domain, its missing parts supplied by reference TRBV28 and TRBJ2-7, is DVKVTQSSRYLVKRTGEKVFLECVQDMDHENMFWYRQDPGLGLRLIYFSYDVKMKEKGDIPEGYSVSREKKERFSLILESASTNQTSMYLCASCGLAGAYEQYFGPGTRLTVT.

The V and J genes are TRBV5-1 and TRBJ2-5, with a weak D call TRBD2 (6 bases). The CDR3 is 13 amino acids. Looked up from germline, CDR1 is SGHRS and CDR2 is YFSETQ. Trimming left V 3 bases short and J 4 bases short, with 10 bases between. CDR3 residues: CASSYNGGETQYF. The CDR3 bases are TGCGCCAGCAGCTACAACGGGGGAGAGACCCAGTACTTC.

The genes are TRBV4-2 and TRBJ1-2; D remains ambiguous. The germline CDR1 and CDR2 sequences are LGHNA and YNFKEQ. Trimming removed 0 bases from V and 4 bases from J, with 6 bases in between. The CDR3 loop spans 13 amino acids. In nucleotides, the CDR3 is TGTGCCAGCAGCCAAGACGGTATCTATGGCTACACCTTC. Residues: CASSQDGIYGYTF.

The sample holds a few counts of this clonotype. The chain joins TRBV27 to TRBJ1-1, with D perhaps TRBD1 (5 bases). Germline V gene data show CDR1 as MNHEY and CDR2 as SMNVEV (reference sequence). There are 13 residues in the CDR3. V lost 6 bases, J lost 7 bases, and 15 bases lay in between. CDR3 DNA sequence: TGTGCCAGCAGAGAAGACAGCAACCTTGAAGCTTTCTTT. It specifies CASREDSNLEAFF.

The chain carries TRBV12-3 or TRBV12-4 and TRBJ2-1; perhaps TRBD1 as D (6 bases). Between the trimmed V and J ends, which lost 3 bases and 3 bases, there was a span of 12 bases. This CDR3 is built from 15 residues. The CDR3 loop is CASSLDRPYYNEQFF. As DNA, the CDR3 is TGTGCCAGCAGTTTGGACAGACCATACTACAATGAGCAGTTCTTC.

The gene calls are TRBV5-5 and TRBJ1-3; 7 bases map to TRBD1. V trimming: 4 bases; J trimming: 8 bases; junction bases outside the gene matches: 12. Germline-derived CDR1 and CDR2 are SGHKS and YYEKEE (reference sequence). CDR3 length: 15 residues. The CDR3 is CASSNPTGSRDTIYF. The CDR3, as DNA: TGTGCCAGCAGCAATCCGACAGGGTCCCGAGACACCATATATTTT.

The V gene is TRBV6-2 or TRBV6-3, the J gene TRBJ2-3; either TRBD1 or TRBD2 may fit D (5 bases each). V gave up 4 bases and J gave up 4 bases, with 15 bases separating them. Germline-derived CDR1 and CDR2 are MNHEY and SVGEGT. The CDR3 extends over 15 amino acids. CDR3 nucleotides: TGTGCCAGCAGTTCGAGGCCAGGGACCCCAGATACGCAGTATTTT. Residues: CASSSRPGTPDTQYF.